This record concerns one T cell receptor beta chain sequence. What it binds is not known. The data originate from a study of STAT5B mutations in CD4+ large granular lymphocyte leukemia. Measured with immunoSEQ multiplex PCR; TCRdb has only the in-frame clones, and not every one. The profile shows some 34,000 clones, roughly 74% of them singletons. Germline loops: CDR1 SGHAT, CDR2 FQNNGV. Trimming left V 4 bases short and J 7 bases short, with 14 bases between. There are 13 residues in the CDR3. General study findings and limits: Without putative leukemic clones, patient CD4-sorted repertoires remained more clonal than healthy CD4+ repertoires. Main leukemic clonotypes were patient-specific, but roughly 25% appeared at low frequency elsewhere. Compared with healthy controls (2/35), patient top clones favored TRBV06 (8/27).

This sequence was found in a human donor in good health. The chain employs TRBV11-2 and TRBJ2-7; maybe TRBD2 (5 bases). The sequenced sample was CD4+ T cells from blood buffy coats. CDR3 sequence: CASSSSGVVEQYF. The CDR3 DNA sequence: TGTGCCAGCAGCTCGTCCGGGGTAGTGGAGCAGTACTTC.